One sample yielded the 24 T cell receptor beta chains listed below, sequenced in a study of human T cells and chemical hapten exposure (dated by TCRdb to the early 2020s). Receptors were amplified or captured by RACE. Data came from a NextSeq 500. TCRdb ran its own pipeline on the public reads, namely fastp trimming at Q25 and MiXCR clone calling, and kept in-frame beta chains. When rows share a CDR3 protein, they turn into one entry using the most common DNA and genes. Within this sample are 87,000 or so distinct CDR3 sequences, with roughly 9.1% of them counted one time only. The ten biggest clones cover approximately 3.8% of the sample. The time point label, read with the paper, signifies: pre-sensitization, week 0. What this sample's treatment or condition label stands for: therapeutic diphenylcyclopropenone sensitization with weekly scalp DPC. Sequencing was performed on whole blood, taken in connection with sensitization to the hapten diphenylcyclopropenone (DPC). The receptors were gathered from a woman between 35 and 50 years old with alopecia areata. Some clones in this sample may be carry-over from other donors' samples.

The CDR3 nucleotides read TGTGCCAGCAGCCAGGATACACGCGGGCTAGCGACCTACGAGCAGTACTTC. Its protein product is CASSQDTRGLATYEQYF. The V call is TRBV4-2, the J call TRBJ2-7, with D maybe TRBD2 (6 bases). Trimming stripped 3 bases from V and 2 bases from J, with 20 bases between. Germline V gene lookup returns CDR1 LGHNA and CDR2 YNFKEQ. This CDR3 region has 17 residues.

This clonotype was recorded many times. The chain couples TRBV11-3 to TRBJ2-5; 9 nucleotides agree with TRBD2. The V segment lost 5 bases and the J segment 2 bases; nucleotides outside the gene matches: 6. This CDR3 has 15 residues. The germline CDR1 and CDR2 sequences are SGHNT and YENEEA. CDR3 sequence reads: CASSLRAGGQETQYF. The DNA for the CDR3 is TGTGCCAGCAGCCTAAGAGCGGGGGGACAAGAGACCCAGTACTTC.

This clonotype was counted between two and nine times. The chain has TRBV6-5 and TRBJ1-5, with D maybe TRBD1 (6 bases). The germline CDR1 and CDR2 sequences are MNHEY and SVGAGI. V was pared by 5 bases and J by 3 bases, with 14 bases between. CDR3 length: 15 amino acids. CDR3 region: CASSVRGQDNQPQHF. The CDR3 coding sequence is TGTGCCAGCAGTGTAAGGGGACAAGACAATCAGCCCCAGCATTTT.

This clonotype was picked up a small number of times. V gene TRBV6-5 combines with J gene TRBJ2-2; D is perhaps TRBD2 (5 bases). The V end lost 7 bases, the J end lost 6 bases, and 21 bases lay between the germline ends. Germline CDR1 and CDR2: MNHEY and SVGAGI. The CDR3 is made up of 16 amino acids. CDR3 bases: TGTGCCAGCAACCTACACGGCGGGCCCCGGTCCGGGGAGCTGTTTTTT. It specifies CASNLHGGPRSGELFF.

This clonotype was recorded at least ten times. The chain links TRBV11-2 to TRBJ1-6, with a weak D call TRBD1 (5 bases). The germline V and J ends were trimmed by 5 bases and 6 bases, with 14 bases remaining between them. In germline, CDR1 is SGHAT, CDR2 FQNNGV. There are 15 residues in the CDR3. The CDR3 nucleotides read TGTGCCAGCAGCGGGGACCCAGGGTCTAATTCACCCCTCCACTTT. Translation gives CASSGDPGSNSPLHF. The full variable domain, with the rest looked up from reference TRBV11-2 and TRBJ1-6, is EAGVAQSPRYKIIEKRQSVAFWCNPISGHATLYWYQQILGQGPKLLIQFQNNGVVDDSQLPKDRFSAERLKGVDSTLKIQPAKLEDSAVYLCASSGDPGSNSPLHFGNGTRLTVT.

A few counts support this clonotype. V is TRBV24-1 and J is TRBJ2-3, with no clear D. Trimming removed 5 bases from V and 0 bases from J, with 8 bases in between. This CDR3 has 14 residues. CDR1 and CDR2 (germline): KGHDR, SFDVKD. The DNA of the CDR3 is TGTGCCACCAGTGCCGCCGACAGCACAGATACGCAGTATTTT. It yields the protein CATSAADSTDTQYF.

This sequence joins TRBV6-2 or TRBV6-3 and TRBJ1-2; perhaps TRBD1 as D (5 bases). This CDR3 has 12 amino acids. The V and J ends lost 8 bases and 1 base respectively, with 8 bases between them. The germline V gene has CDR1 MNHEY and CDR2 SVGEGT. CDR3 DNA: TGTGCCAGCGGGACGGTTAACTATGGCTACACCTTC. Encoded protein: CASGTVNYGYTF.

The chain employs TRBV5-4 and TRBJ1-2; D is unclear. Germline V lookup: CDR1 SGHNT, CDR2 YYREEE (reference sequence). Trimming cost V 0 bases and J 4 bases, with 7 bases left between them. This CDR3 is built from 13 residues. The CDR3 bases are TGTGCCAGCAGCTTGGACGGGGTCTATGGCTACACCTTC. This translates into CASSLDGVYGYTF.

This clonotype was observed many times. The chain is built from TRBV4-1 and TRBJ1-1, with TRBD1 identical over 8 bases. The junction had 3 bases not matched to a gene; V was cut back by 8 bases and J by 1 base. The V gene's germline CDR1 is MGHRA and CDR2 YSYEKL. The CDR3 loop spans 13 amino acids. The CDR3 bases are TGCGCCAGCTTTGGACAGGGGAACACTGAAGCTTTCTTT. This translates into CASFGQGNTEAFF.

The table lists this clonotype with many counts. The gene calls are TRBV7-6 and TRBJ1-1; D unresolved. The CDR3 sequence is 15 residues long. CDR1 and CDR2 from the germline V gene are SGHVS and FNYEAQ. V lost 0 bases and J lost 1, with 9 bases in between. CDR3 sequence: CASSLALVQNTEAFF. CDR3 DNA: TGTGCCAGCAGCTTAGCGTTGGTCCAGAACACTGAAGCTTTCTTT.

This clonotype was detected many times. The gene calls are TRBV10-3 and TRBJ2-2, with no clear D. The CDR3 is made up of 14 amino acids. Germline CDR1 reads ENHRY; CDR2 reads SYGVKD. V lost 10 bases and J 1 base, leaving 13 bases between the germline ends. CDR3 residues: CATEMDGNTGELFF. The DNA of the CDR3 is TGTGCCACAGAGATGGACGGGAACACCGGGGAGCTGTTTTTT.

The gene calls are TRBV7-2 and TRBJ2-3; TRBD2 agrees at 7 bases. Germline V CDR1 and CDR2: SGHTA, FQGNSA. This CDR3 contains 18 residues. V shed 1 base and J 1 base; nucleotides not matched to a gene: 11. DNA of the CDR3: TGTGCCAGCAGCTTAGGCCCTCGGGCAAGCGGGGGCACAGATACGCAGTATTTT. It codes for CASSLGPRASGGTDTQYF.

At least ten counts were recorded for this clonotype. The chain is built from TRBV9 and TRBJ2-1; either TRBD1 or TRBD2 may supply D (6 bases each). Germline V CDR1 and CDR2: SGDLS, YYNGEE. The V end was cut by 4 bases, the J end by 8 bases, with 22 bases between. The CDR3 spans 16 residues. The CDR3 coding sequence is TGTGCCAGCAGCACCCAACCAAAGGGGGGATTCGATGAGCAGTTCTTC. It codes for CASSTQPKGGFDEQFF.

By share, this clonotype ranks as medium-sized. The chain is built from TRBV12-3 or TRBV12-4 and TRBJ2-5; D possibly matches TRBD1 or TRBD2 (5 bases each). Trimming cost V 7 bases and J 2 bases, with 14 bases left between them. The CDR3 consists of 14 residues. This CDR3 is CASIRGVQQETQYF. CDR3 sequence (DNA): TGTGCCAGCATCCGAGGGGTCCAACAAGAGACCCAGTACTTC.

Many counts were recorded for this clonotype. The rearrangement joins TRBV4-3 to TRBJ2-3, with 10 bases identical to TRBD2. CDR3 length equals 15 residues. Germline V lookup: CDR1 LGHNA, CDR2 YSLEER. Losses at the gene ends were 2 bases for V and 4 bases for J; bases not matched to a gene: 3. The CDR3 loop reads CASSQKSGGADTQYF. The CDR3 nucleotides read TGCGCCAGCAGCCAAAAAAGCGGGGGGGCAGATACGCAGTATTTT.

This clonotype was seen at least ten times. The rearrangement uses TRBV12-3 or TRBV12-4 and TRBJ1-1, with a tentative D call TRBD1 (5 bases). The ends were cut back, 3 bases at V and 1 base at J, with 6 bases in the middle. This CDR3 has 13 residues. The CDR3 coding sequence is TGTGCCAGCAGTTTGGGGGGGAACACTGAAGCTTTCTTT. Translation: CASSLGGNTEAFF.

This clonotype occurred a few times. The CDR3 region has the DNA TGTGCCAGCAGCCATGGGACAGGTACCTTCTTTTACAATGAGCAGTTCTTC. Protein product: CASSHGTGTFFYNEQFF. The gene calls are TRBV12-3 or TRBV12-4 and TRBJ2-1; 8 bases match TRBD1. J gave up 4 bases and V 6 bases, and 14 bases lay outside the gene matches. The CDR3 sequence is 17 residues long.

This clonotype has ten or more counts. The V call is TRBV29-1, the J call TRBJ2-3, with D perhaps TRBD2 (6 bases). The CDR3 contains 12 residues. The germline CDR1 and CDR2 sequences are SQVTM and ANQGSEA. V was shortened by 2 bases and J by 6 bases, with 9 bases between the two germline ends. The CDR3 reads CSVERGTDTQYF. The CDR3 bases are TGCAGCGTTGAACGGGGGACGGATACGCAGTATTTT.

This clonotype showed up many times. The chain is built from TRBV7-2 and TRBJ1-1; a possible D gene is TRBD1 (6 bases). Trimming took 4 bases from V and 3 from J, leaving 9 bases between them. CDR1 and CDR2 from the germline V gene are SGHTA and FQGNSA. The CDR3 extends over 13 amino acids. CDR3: CASSSQGYTEAFF. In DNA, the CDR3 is TGTGCCAGCAGCTCACAGGGATACACTGAAGCTTTCTTT.

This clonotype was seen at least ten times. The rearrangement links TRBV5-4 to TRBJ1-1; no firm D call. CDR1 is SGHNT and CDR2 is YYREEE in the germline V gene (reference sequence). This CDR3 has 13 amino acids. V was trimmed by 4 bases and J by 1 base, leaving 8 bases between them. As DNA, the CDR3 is TGTGCCAGCAGCGTAGACAAGAACACTGAAGCTTTCTTT. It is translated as CASSVDKNTEAFF.

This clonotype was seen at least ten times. For the CDR3, the DNA is TGTGCCATCAGGCGACAGGGGGAGCCGAACACTGAAGCTTTCTTT. It specifies CAIRRQGEPNTEAFF. The chain couples TRBV10-3 to TRBJ1-1; 9 positions agree with TRBD1. Germline assignment: CDR1 ENHRY and CDR2 SYGVKD. The CDR3 loop spans 15 amino acids. V lost 6 bases to trimming and J lost 1 base; unmatched junction nucleotides: 6.

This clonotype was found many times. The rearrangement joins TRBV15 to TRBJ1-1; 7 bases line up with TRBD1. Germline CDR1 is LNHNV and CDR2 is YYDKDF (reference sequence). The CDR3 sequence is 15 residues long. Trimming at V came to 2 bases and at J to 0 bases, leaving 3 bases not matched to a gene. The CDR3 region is CATSRLQGMNTEAFF. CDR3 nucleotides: TGTGCCACCAGCAGACTACAGGGGATGAACACTGAAGCTTTCTTT. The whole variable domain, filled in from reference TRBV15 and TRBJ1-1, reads DAMVIQNPRYQVTQFGKPVTLSCSQTLNHNVMYWYQQKSSQAPKLLFHYYDKDFNNEADTPDNFQSRRPNTSFCFLDIRSPGLGDTAMYLCATSRLQGMNTEAFFGQGTRLTVV.

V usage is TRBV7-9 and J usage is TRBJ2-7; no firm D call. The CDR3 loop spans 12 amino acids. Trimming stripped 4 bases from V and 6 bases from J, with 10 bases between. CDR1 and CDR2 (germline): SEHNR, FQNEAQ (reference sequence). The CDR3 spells CASSSTESEQYF. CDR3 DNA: TGTGCCAGCAGCTCGACTGAAAGCGAGCAGTACTTC.

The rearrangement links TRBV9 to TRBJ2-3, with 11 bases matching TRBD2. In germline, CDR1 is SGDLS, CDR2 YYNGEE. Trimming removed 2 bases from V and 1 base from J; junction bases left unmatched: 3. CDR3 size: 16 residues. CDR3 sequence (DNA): TGTGCCAGCAGCGTCCTTAGCGGGGGGGGCACAGATACGCAGTATTTT. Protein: CASSVLSGGGTDTQYF.